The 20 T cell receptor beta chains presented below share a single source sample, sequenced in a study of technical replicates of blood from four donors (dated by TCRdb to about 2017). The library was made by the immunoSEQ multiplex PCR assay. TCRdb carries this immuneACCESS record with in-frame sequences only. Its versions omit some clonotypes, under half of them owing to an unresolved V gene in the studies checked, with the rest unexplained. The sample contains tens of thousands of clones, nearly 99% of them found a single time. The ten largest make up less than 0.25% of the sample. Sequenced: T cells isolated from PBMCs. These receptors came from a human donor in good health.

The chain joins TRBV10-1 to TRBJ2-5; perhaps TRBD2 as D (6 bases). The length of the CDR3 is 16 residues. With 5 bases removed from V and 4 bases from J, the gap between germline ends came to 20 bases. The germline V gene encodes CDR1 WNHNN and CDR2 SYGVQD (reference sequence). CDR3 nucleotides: TGCGCCAGCAGTTACTTAAGGGACTTGTCCTTAGAGACCCAGTACTTC. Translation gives CASSYLRDLSLETQYF.

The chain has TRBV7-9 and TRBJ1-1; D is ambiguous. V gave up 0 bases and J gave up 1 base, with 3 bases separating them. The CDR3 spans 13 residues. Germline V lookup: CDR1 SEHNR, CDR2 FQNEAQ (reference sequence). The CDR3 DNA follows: TGTGCCAGCAGCTTAGCGAGGAACACTGAAGCTTTCTTT. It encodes CASSLARNTEAFF.

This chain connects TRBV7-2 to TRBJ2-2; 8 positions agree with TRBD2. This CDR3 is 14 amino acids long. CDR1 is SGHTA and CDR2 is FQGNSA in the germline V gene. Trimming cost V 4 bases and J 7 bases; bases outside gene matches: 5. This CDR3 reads CASSSLLAGGELFF. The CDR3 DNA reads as TGTGCCAGCAGCTCCTTGCTAGCGGGCGGGGAGCTGTTTTTT.

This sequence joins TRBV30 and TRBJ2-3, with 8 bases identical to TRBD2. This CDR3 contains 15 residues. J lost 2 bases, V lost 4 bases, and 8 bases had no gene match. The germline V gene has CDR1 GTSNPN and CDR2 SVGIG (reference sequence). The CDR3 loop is CAWTGAGGFTDTQYF. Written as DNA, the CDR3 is TGTGCCTGGACCGGGGCGGGGGGTTTCACAGATACGCAGTATTTT. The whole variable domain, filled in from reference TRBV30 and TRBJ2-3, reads SQTIHQWPATLVQPVGSPLSLECTVEGTSNPNLYWYRQAAGRGLQLLFYSVGIGQISSEVPQNLSASRPQDRQFILSSKKLLLSDSGFYLCAWTGAGGFTDTQYFGPGTRLTVL.

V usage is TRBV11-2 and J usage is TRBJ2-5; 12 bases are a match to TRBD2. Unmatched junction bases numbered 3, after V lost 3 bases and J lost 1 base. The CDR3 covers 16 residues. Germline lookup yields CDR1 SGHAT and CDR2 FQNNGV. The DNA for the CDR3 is TGTGCCAGCAGCTTCGGACTAGCGGGATTCCAAGAGACCCAGTACTTC. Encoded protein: CASSFGLAGFQETQYF.

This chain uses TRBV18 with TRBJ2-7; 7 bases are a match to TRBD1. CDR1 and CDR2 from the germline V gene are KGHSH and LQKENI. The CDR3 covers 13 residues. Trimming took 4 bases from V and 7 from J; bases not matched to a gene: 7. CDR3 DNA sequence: TGTGCCAGCTCACTGGACAGGCTCCAGGAGCAGTACTTC. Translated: CASSLDRLQEQYF.

The CDR3 DNA sequence: TGTGCCACCAGCAGATCAGAATACTCCGACAGGGTAGGATACGAGCAGTACTTC. This sequence encodes CATSRSEYSDRVGYEQYF. This rearrangement joins TRBV15 to TRBJ2-7; 7 bases map to TRBD1. This CDR3 comprises 18 residues. V was clipped by 2 bases and J by 4 bases; unmatched bases: 17. CDR1 and CDR2 from the germline V gene are LNHNV and YYDKDF (reference sequence). The full variable domain, rest sourced from reference TRBV15 and TRBJ2-7, is DAMVIQNPRYQVTQFGKPVTLSCSQTLNHNVMYWYQQKSSQAPKLLFHYYDKDFNNEADTPDNFQSRRPNTSFCFLDIRSPGLGDTAMYLCATSRSEYSDRVGYEQYFGPGTRLTVT.

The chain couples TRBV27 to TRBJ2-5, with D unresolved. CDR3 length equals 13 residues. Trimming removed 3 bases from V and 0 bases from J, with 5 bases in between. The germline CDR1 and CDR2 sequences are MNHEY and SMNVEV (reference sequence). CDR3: CASSLGYQETQYF. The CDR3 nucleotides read TGTGCCAGCAGTTTGGGCTACCAAGAGACCCAGTACTTC.

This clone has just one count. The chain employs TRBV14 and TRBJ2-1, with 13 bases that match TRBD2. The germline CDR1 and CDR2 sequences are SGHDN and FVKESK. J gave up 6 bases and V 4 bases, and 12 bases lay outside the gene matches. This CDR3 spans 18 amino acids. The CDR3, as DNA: TGTGCCAGCAGCCTTAGGGCTGGACTAGCGGGAGAGGTCAATGAGCAGTTCTTC. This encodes CASSLRAGLAGEVNEQFF. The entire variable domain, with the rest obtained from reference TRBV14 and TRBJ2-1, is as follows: EAGVTQFPSHSVIEKGQTVTLRCDPISGHDNLYWYRRVMGKEIKFLLHFVKESKQDESGMPNNRFLAERTGGTYSTLKVQPAELEDSGVYFCASSLRAGLAGEVNEQFFGPGTRLTVL.

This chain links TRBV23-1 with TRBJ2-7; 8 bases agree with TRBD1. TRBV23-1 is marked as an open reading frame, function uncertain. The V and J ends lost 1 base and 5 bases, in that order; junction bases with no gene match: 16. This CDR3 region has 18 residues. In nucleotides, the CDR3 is TGCGCCAGCAGTCAATTCCCCGGGCAGGGGGCGATTAAGGACGAGCAGTACTTC. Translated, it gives CASSQFPGQGAIKDEQYF.

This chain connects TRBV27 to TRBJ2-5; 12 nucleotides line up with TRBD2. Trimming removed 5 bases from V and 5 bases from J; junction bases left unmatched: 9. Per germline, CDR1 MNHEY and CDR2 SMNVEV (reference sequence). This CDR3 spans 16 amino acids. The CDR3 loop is CASSPLAGGPWETQYF. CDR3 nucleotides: TGTGCCAGCAGTCCTCTAGCGGGAGGGCCATGGGAGACCCAGTACTTC.

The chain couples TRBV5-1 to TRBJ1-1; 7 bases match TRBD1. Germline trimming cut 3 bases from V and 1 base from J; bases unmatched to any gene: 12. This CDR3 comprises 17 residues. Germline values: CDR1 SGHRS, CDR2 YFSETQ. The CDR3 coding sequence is TGCGCCAGCAGCTCGTCTTCTGACAGGGCCCCGAACACTGAAGCTTTCTTT. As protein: CASSSSSDRAPNTEAFF.

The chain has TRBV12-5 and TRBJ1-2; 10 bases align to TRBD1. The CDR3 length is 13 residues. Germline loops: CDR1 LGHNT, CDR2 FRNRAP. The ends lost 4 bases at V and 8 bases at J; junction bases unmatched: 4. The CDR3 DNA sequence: TGTGCTAGTGGTTCGGGACAGGGGACCGGCTACACCTTC. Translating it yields CASGSGQGTGYTF.

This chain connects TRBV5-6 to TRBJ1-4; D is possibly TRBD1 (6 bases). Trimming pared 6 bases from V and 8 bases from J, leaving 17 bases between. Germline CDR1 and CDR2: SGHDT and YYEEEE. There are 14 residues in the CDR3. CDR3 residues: CASMGWQGKEKLFF. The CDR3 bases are TGTGCCAGCATGGGTTGGCAGGGGAAGGAAAAACTGTTTTTT.

CDR3 region: CASSPRPLREKLFF. The CDR3 bases are TGTGCCAGCAGTCCTAGACCCCTGAGGGAAAAACTGTTTTTT. The chain carries TRBV6-5 and TRBJ1-4; D gene ambiguous. V was cut by 5 bases and J by 8 bases, with 15 bases left in between. This CDR3 is built from 14 residues. Looked up from germline, CDR1 is MNHEY and CDR2 is SVGAGI.

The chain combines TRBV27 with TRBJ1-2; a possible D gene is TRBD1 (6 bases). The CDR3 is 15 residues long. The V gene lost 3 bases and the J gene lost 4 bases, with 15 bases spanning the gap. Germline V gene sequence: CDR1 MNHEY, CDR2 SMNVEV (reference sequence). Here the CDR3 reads CASSLLQGGGYGYTF. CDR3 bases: TGTGCCAGCAGTTTGTTACAGGGAGGGGGCTATGGCTACACCTTC.

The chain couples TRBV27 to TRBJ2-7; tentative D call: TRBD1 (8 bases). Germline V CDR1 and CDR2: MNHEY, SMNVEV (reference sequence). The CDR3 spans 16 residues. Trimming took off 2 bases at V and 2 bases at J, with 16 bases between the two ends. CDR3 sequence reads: CASSLGGQGGTYEQYF. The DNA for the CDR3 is TGTGCCAGCAGTTTAGGAGGACAGGGAGGGACCTACGAGCAGTACTTC.

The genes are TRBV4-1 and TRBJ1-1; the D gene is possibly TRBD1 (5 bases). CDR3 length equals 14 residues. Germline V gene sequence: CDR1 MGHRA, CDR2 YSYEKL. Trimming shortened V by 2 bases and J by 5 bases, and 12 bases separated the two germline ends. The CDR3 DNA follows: TGCGCCAGCAGCCAACAGGGAATAGGGACTGAAGCTTTCTTT. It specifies CASSQQGIGTEAFF.

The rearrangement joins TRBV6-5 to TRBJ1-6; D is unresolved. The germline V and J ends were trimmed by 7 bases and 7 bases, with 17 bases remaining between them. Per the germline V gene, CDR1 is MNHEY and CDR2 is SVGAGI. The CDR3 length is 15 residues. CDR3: CASTPSTQRNSPLHF. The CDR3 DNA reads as TGTGCCAGCACCCCCTCCACGCAGAGGAATTCACCCCTCCACTTT.

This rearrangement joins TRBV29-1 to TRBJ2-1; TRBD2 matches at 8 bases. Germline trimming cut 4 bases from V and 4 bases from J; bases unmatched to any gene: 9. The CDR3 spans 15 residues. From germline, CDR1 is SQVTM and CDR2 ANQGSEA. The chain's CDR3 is CSVGGQAGAYNEQFF. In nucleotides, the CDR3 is TGCAGCGTTGGTGGCCAAGCGGGAGCGTACAATGAGCAGTTCTTC.